These 31 T cell receptor beta chains originate from one sample sequenced in a study of shared clonotypes between healthy human individuals. Generated by immunoSEQ multiplex PCR, the TCRdb table keeps only in-frame clones and is missing some. The sample lists fewer than 500,000 clones; about 80% were seen once. The sequenced sample was PBMCs. These receptors were collected from a woman in her thirties or forties in good health. Some clones in this sample may be carry-over from other donors' samples.

This clone came up a few times. DNA for the CDR3: TGTGCCAGCTCCCAGGACTCAACCAAAAACATTCAGTACTTC. This gives the protein CASSQDSTKNIQYF. The genes are TRBV18 and TRBJ2-4; a possible D gene is TRBD2 (5 bases). V lost 6 bases and J lost 2, with 11 bases in between. Per germline, CDR1 KGHSH and CDR2 LQKENI. The CDR3 totals 14 residues.

This clone was detected only a few times. The chain carries TRBV6-5 and TRBJ2-2; D possibly uses TRBD1 or TRBD2 (5 bases each). Germline V gives CDR1 MNHEY, CDR2 SVGAGI. The V gene lost 6 bases and the J gene lost 5 bases, with 10 bases spanning the gap. The CDR3 runs 13 residues. The CDR3 DNA is TGTGCCAGCAGAGAGGGGTCGACCGGGGAGCTGTTTTTT. As protein: CASREGSTGELFF.

The CDR3 region is CASSLSSFPDSGKMFF. CDR3 nucleotides: TGTGCCAGCAGCTTATCCTCCTTCCCGGATAGCGGGAAAATGTTCTTC. This chain joins TRBV7-3 and TRBJ2-1, with 8 nucleotides matching TRBD2. V gave up 2 bases and J gave up 15 bases; unmatched junction bases: 18. This CDR3 is built from 16 residues. Per germline, CDR1 SGHTA and CDR2 FQGTGA.

The rearrangement uses TRBV11-1 and TRBJ2-3; D is uncertain. Trimming removed 1 base at V and 2 bases at J, with 4 bases between. Germline V CDR1 and CDR2: SGHAT, FQDESV (reference sequence). The CDR3 extends over 13 amino acids. The CDR3 is CASSLGNTDTQYF. The CDR3 DNA is TGTGCCAGCAGCTTAGGTAACACAGATACGCAGTATTTT. Looking up the rest from reference TRBV11-1 and TRBJ2-3 gives the full variable domain: EAEVAQSPRYKITEKSQAVAFWCDPISGHATLYWYRQILGQGPELLVQFQDESVVDDSQLPKDRFSAERLKGVDSTLKIQPAELGDSAMYLCASSLGNTDTQYFGPGTRLTVL.

V is TRBV20-1 and J is TRBJ2-5; no reliable D call. Trimming removed 5 bases at V and 5 bases at J, with 6 bases between. The CDR3 contains 10 residues. Germline values: CDR1 DFQATT, CDR2 SNEGSKA (reference sequence). The CDR3 loop is CSAPVETQYF. For the CDR3, the DNA is TGCAGTGCTCCCGTGGAGACCCAGTACTTC.

This clone was seen once. The rearrangement joins TRBV12-5 to TRBJ2-1; no firm D call. The CDR3 runs to 16 residues. Germline CDR1 is LGHNT and CDR2 is FRNRAP. Trimming pared 4 bases from V and 0 bases from J, leaving 13 bases between. The CDR3 reads CASGYKLGNSYNEQFF. CDR3 bases: TGTGCTAGTGGTTACAAACTGGGGAACTCCTACAATGAGCAGTTCTTC. Based on the CDR3 plus reference TRBV12-5 and TRBJ2-1, the full variable domain is DARVTQTPRHKVTEMGQEVTMRCQPILGHNTVFWYRQTMMQGLELLAYFRNRAPLDDSGMPKDRFSAEMPDATLATLKIQPSEPRDSAVYFCASGYKLGNSYNEQFFGPGTRLTVL.

This chain joins TRBV6-5 and TRBJ2-2; a possible D gene is TRBD2 (5 bases). Trimming left V 7 bases short and J 7 bases short, with 16 bases between. This CDR3 comprises 14 residues. Germline V gene data show CDR1 as MNHEY and CDR2 as SVGAGI. The CDR3 loop reads CASIRSGTFGELFF. The DNA of the CDR3 is TGTGCCAGCATTAGGAGCGGTACCTTCGGGGAGCTGTTTTTT.

The chain recombines TRBV6-4 with TRBJ2-4; D gene unclear. Germline lookup yields CDR1 MRHNA and CDR2 SNTAGT. Trimming cost V 3 bases and J 3 bases, with 9 bases left between them. The CDR3 covers 14 residues. The CDR3 sequence: CASSESHDKNIQYF. CDR3 bases: TGTGCCAGCAGTGAATCTCACGACAAAAACATTCAGTACTTC.

The chain carries TRBV4-2 and TRBJ1-2; D gene ambiguous. The CDR3 is 11 residues long. Germline V gives CDR1 LGHNA, CDR2 YNFKEQ. The V gene lost 5 bases and the J gene lost 5 bases, with 6 bases spanning the gap. The CDR3 reads CASSLNYGYTF. The CDR3 DNA reads as TGTGCCAGCAGCTTGAATTATGGCTACACCTTC.

CDR3 in amino acids: CASSPTGLAGYTF. Here the CDR3 DNA reads TGTGCCAGCTCACCGACGGGGCTGGCTGGCTACACCTTC. The chain uses TRBV18 and TRBJ1-2, with D possibly matching TRBD1 (5 bases). There are 13 residues in the CDR3. Trimming removed 3 bases from V and 7 bases from J, with 12 bases in between. Germline V gene lookup returns CDR1 KGHSH and CDR2 LQKENI.

J is TRBJ1-1 and V is TRBV11-3; possible D gene TRBD1, 5 bases. The V and J ends lost 0 bases and 2 bases respectively, with 10 bases between them. The CDR3 extends over 15 amino acids. From germline, CDR1 is SGHNT and CDR2 YENEEA. In DNA form, the CDR3 reads TGTGCCAGCAGCTTAGACCCGACAGCAAACACTGAAGCTTTCTTT. Amino acids: CASSLDPTANTEAFF.

J is TRBJ2-1 and V is TRBV27; 8 nucleotides align to TRBD1. CDR1 is MNHEY and CDR2 is SMNVEV in the germline V gene (reference sequence). There are 15 residues in the CDR3. V was clipped by 7 bases and J by 7 bases; unmatched bases: 12. As DNA, the CDR3 is TGTGCCAGCACCTGGGGTACAGGGGGATTGAATGAGCAGTTCTTC. This codes for CASTWGTGGLNEQFF.

V is TRBV7-9 and J is TRBJ2-4; possibly TRBD1 for D (6 bases). Germline-derived CDR1 and CDR2 are SEHNR and FQNEAQ (reference sequence). The CDR3 extends over 16 amino acids. The V end lost 5 bases, the J end lost 2 bases, and 16 bases lay between the germline ends. The DNA for the CDR3 is TGTGCCAGCAGCCGTTTGCAGGGGTCCTCCAAAAACATTCAGTACTTC. Its translation: CASSRLQGSSKNIQYF. The full variable domain, its missing parts supplied by reference TRBV7-9 and TRBJ2-4, is DTGVSQNPRHKITKRGQNVTFRCDPISEHNRLYWYRQTLGQGPEFLTYFQNEAQLEKSRLLSDRFSAERPKGSFSTLEIQRTEQGDSAMYLCASSRLQGSSKNIQYFGAGTRLSVL.

Concerning this clone itself: A clone one base away is much larger, so this may be a read error. The gene calls are TRBV27 and TRBJ2-6, with TRBD1 matching over 7 bases. The V segment lost 6 bases and the J segment 3 bases; nucleotides outside the gene matches: 5. This CDR3 has 15 residues. The germline V gene encodes CDR1 MNHEY and CDR2 SMNVEV (reference sequence). CDR3 nucleotide sequence: TGTGCCAGCAGCCAAGACAGGGTTGGGGCCAACGTCCTGACTTTC. This translates into CASSQDRVGANVLTF.

V is TRBV11-2 and J is TRBJ2-1; no definite D call. There are 15 residues in the CDR3. Germline CDR1 and CDR2: SGHAT and FQNNGV. Trimming stripped 4 bases from V and 2 bases from J, with 12 bases between. CDR3 loop: CASSSWRSAYNEQFF. The CDR3 coding sequence is TGTGCCAGCAGCTCCTGGCGGTCTGCCTACAATGAGCAGTTCTTC.

V is TRBV7-9 and J is TRBJ2-5; 14 bases line up with TRBD2. CDR3 size: 18 residues. Germline V gene lookup returns CDR1 SEHNR and CDR2 FQNEAQ (reference sequence). V was pared by 5 bases and J by 5 bases, with 13 bases of the junction left unmatched. Here the CDR3 DNA reads TGTGCCAGCAGCGTAAACCGAGGGACTAGCGGGAGTTATGAGACCCAGTACTTC. It is translated as CASSVNRGTSGSYETQYF.

The chain is built from TRBV2 and TRBJ1-2; D is undetermined. The CDR3 contains 14 residues. Trimming stripped 6 bases from V and 4 bases from J, with 15 bases between. Germline-derived CDR1 and CDR2 are SNHLY and FYNNEI. The CDR3 nucleotides read TGTGCCAGCAGCCGACTCCCCCCTACCTATGGCTACACCTTC. Its translation is CASSRLPPTYGYTF.

The chain links TRBV6-6 to TRBJ2-7, with 7 bases lining up with TRBD1. CDR3 length equals 15 residues. CDR1 is MNHNY and CDR2 is SVGAGI in the germline V gene (reference sequence). Trimming at V came to 1 base and at J to 0 bases, leaving 3 bases not matched to a gene. CDR3 loop: CASSYFGTDSYEQYF. The CDR3 nucleotides read TGTGCCAGCAGTTACTTCGGGACAGACTCCTACGAGCAGTACTTC.

CDR3 DNA: TGCGCCAGCAGCTTGGATCTTACTGAAGCTTTCTTT. Residues: CASSLDLTEAFF. The chain links TRBV5-1 to TRBJ1-1; D ambiguous. In germline, CDR1 is SGHRS, CDR2 YFSETQ. Trimming stripped 0 bases from V and 5 bases from J, with 5 bases between. This CDR3 is 12 amino acids long.

V and J are TRBV30 and TRBJ2-5; possibly TRBD2 for D (6 bases). The ends were cut back, 4 bases at V and 5 bases at J, with 8 bases in the middle. The CDR3 is made up of 11 amino acids. Germline V gene sequence: CDR1 GTSNPN, CDR2 SVGIG (reference sequence). The CDR3 DNA sequence: TGTGCCTGGAAGGGGAGGGAGACCCAGTACTTC. It encodes CAWKGRETQYF.

The CDR3 here is CSGARGLYNEQFF. The CDR3 DNA sequence: TGCAGCGGGGCCCGTGGCCTATACAATGAGCAGTTCTTC. The rearrangement uses TRBV29-1 and TRBJ2-1; D is unresolved. Trimming pared 7 bases from V and 4 bases from J, leaving 14 bases between. Germline V lookup: CDR1 SQVTM, CDR2 ANQGSEA. The CDR3 runs to 13 residues.

This clone occurred a few times. The V and J genes are TRBV27 and TRBJ2-2, with 7 bases that match TRBD1. Looked up from germline, CDR1 is MNHEY and CDR2 is SMNVEV (reference sequence). Trimming removed 5 bases from V and 0 bases from J; junction bases left unmatched: 12. This CDR3 has 18 amino acids. In DNA form, the CDR3 reads TGTGCCAGCAGTCCCCGCCTTCGACAGGGACCGAACACCGGGGAGCTGTTTTTT. Translated, it gives CASSPRLRQGPNTGELFF.

The table lists this clone with a few counts. V and J are TRBV6-5 and TRBJ1-1; D call uncertain. V lost 5 bases and J lost 8, with 9 bases in between. Germline CDR1 reads MNHEY; CDR2 reads SVGAGI. The CDR3 is 11 residues long. CDR3 sequence reads: CASSRSGEAFF. As DNA, the CDR3 is TGTGCCAGCAGTCGGAGCGGGGAAGCTTTCTTT.

This chain links TRBV9 with TRBJ1-1; D is possibly TRBD1 (6 bases). Trimming cost V 3 bases and J 3 bases, with 15 bases left between them. From germline, CDR1 is SGDLS and CDR2 YYNGEE. The CDR3 is 15 residues long. The CDR3 sequence: CASSARGGLDTEAFF. CDR3 coding DNA: TGTGCCAGCAGCGCAAGAGGGGGGTTGGACACTGAAGCTTTCTTT. The entire variable domain, with the rest obtained from reference TRBV9 and TRBJ1-1, is as follows: DSGVTQTPKHLITATGQRVTLRCSPRSGDLSVYWYQQSLDQGLQFLIQYYNGEERAKGNILERFSAQQFPDLHSELNLSSLELGDSALYFCASSARGGLDTEAFFGQGTRLTVV.

The chain combines TRBV28 with TRBJ2-3; D not certain. Germline lookup yields CDR1 MDHEN and CDR2 SYDVKM. The CDR3 is 16 amino acids. V was cut by 3 bases and J by 4 bases, with 17 bases left in between. The CDR3 protein is CASSFGPPPKADTQYF. In DNA form, the CDR3 reads TGTGCCAGCAGTTTCGGTCCCCCCCCCAAAGCAGATACGCAGTATTTT.

DNA for the CDR3: TGTGCCAGCATAGTAGCCCGATCGGACAGTCACAATGAGCAGTTCTTC. Translated, it gives CASIVARSDSHNEQFF. The chain employs TRBV21-1 and TRBJ2-1; the table's D call, TRBD1, was not checked against the DNA. TRBV21-1 is an annotated pseudogene. There are 16 residues in the CDR3.

The V call is TRBV7-3, the J call TRBJ2-1, with D maybe TRBD2 (5 bases). The CDR3 loop spans 15 amino acids. The germline CDR1 and CDR2 sequences are SGHTA and FQGTGA. The V end was cut by 5 bases, the J end by 6 bases, with 17 bases between. The DNA for the CDR3 is TGTGCCAGCAGCCGGAGAATAGCGAACATCAATGAGCAGTTCTTC. Protein: CASSRRIANINEQFF.

The chain recombines TRBV11-2 with TRBJ2-1, with TRBD2 matching 8 bases. The J segment lost 1 base and the V segment lost 2 bases, leaving 7 bases of the junction unmatched. The CDR3 is 17 amino acids. CDR1 is SGHAT, CDR2 FQNNGV, per germline. The CDR3 here is CASSLPPSGGSYNEQFF. The CDR3 DNA sequence: TGTGCCAGCAGCTTACCCCCGTCGGGAGGGTCCTACAATGAGCAGTTCTTC.

In its sample, this clone was seen many times. The chain has TRBV19 and TRBJ1-1, with 9 bases aligning to TRBD1. V was pared by 3 bases and J by 1 base, with 0 bases of the junction left unmatched. CDR3 length: 14 residues. CDR1 is LNHDA, CDR2 SQIVND, per germline (reference sequence). Here the CDR3 DNA reads TGTGCCAGTAGTATGGGACAGGGGAACACTGAAGCTTTCTTT. Encoded protein: CASSMGQGNTEAFF.

This clone was detected only once. The chain links TRBV4-1 to TRBJ1-1; 10 bases align to TRBD1. The CDR3 covers 16 residues. The germline gives CDR1 MGHRA, CDR2 YSYEKL. V lost 3 bases, J lost 9 bases, and 13 bases stayed unmatched. The CDR3 DNA sequence: TGCGCCAGCAGCCACCTTACCTCCGGGACAGGGGAACAAGCTTTCTTT. Protein: CASSHLTSGTGEQAFF.

This clone appeared a single time. The chain combines TRBV7-2 with TRBJ2-1; 12 positions agree with TRBD2. The CDR3 is 15 residues long. Germline-derived CDR1 and CDR2 are SGHTA and FQGNSA. The V gene end was trimmed by 5 bases and the J gene end by 6 bases; junction bases not matched to a gene: 5. The CDR3 loop reads CASSRLAGVVNEQFF. The CDR3 nucleotides read TGTGCCAGCAGCCGACTAGCGGGAGTTGTCAATGAGCAGTTCTTC. The whole variable domain, filled in from reference TRBV7-2 and TRBJ2-1, reads GAGVSQSPSNKVTEKGKDVELRCDPISGHTALYWYRQSLGQGLEFLIYFQGNSAPDKSGLPSDRFSAERTGGSVSTLTIQRTQQEDSAVYLCASSRLAGVVNEQFFGPGTRLTVL.